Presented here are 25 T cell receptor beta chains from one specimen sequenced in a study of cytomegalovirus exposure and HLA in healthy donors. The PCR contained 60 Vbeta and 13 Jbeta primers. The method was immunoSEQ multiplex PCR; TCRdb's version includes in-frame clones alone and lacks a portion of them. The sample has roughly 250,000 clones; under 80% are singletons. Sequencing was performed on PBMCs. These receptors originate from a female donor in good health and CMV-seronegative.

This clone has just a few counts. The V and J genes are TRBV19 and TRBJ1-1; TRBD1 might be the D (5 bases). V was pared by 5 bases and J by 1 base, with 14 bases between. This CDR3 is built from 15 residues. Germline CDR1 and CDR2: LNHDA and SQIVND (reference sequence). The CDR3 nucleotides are TGTGCCAGTAGTCTGGTCAGGGCCCCGAACACTGAAGCTTTCTTT. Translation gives CASSLVRAPNTEAFF.

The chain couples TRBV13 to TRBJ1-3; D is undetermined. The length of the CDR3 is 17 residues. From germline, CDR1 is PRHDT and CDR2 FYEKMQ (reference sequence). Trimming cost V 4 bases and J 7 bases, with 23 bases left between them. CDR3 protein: CASSYRTGEGSGNTIYF. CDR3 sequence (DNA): TGTGCCAGCAGCTATCGAACTGGAGAGGGAAGTGGGAACACCATATATTTT.

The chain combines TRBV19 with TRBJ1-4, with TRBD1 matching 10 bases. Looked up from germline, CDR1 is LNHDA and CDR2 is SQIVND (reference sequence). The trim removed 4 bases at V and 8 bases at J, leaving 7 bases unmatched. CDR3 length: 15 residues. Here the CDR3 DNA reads TGTGCCAGTAGTACCGGACAGGGGGTAGGAGAAAAACTGTTTTTT. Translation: CASSTGQGVGEKLFF.

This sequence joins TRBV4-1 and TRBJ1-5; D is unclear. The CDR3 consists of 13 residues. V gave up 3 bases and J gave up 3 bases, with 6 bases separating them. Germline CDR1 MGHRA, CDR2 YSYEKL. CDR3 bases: TGCGCCAGCAGCCACGGTTACAATCAGCCCCAGCATTTT. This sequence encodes CASSHGYNQPQHF.

CDR3 loop: CASSRDRGLYEQYF. CDR3 bases: TGTGCCAGCAGCCGGGACAGGGGGCTATACGAGCAGTACTTC. The V gene is TRBV2, the J gene TRBJ2-5; 12 bases line up with TRBD1. The closer fit of TRBJ2-7 to the DNA end suggests the J call may be wrong. CDR1 is SNHLY, CDR2 FYNNEI, per germline. The CDR3 consists of 14 residues.

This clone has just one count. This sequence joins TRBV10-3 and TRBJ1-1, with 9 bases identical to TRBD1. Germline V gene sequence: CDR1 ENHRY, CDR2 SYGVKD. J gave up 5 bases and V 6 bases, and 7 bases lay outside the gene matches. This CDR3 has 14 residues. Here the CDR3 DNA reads TGTGCCATCAGCCGTGACAGGGGGTCGACTGAAGCTTTCTTT. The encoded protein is CAISRDRGSTEAFF.

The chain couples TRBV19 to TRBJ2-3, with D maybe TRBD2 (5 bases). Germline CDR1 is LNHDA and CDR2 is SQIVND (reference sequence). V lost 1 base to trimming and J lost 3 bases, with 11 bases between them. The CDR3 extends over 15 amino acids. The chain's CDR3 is CASSIGRVLTDTQYF. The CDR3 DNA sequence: TGTGCCAGTAGTATAGGGCGGGTCCTAACAGATACGCAGTATTTT. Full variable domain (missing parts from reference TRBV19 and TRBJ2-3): DGGITQSPKYLFRKEGQNVTLSCEQNLNHDAMYWYRQDPGQGLRLIYYSQIVNDFQKGDIAEGYSVSREKKESFPLTVTSAQKNPTAFYLCASSIGRVLTDTQYFGPGTRLTVL.

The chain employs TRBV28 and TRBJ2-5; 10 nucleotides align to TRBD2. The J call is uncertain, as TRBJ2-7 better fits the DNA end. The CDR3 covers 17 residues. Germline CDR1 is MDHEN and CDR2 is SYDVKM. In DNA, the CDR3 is TGTGCCAGCAGCCCTGGTCCACTAGCGGGAAACCCCTACGAGCAGTACTTC. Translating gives CASSPGPLAGNPYEQYF.

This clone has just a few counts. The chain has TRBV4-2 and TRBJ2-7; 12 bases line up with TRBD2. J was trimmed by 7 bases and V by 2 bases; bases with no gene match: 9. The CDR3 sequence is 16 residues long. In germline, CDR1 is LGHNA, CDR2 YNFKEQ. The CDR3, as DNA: TGTGCCAGCAGCCAAAACCTAGCGGGAGGGCTCAGAGAGCAGTACTTC. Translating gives CASSQNLAGGLREQYF.

CDR3 residues: CASSLAGGRAYGYTF. The CDR3 nucleotides are TGTGCCAGCAGCTTGGCCGGAGGGAGGGCCTATGGCTACACCTTC. The rearrangement links TRBV5-4 to TRBJ1-2; D remains ambiguous. The CDR3 is made up of 15 amino acids. Germline-derived CDR1 and CDR2 are SGHNT and YYREEE (reference sequence). Trimming shortened V by 0 bases and J by 4 bases, and 13 bases separated the two germline ends.

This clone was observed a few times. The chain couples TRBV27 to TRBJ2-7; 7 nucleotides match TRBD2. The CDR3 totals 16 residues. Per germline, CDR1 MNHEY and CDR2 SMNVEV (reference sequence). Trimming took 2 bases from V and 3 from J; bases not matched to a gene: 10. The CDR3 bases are TGTGCCAGCAGTTTAGGTAGTGGGGGGGGTCTCTACGAGCAGTACTTC. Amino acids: CASSLGSGGGLYEQYF.

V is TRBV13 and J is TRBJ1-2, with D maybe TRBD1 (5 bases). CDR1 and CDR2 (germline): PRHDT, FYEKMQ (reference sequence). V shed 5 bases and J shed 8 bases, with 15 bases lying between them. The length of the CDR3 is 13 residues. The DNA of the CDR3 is TGTGCCAGCAGCGGACCCAGGGTGGAGGGCTACACCTTC. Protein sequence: CASSGPRVEGYTF.

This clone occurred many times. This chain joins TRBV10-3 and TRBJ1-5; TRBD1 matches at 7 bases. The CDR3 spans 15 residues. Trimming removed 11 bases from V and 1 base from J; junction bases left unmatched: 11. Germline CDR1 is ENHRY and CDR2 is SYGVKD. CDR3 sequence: CASQGGLESNQPQHF. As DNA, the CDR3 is TGTGCCTCCCAGGGGGGCCTAGAGAGCAATCAGCCCCAGCATTTT.

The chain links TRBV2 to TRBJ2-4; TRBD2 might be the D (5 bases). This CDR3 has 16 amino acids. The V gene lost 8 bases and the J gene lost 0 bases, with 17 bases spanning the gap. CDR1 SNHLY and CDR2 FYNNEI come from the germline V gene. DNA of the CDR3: TGTGCCAGCTTGGACGGAGGAGGTGTAGCCAAAAACATTCAGTACTTC. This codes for CASLDGGGVAKNIQYF.

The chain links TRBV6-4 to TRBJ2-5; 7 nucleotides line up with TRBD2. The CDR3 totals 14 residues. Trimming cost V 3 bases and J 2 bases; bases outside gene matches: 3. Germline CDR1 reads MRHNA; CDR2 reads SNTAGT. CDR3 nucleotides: TGTGCCAGCAGTGAGGGGGGAGGGCAAGAGACCCAGTACTTC. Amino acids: CASSEGGGQETQYF.

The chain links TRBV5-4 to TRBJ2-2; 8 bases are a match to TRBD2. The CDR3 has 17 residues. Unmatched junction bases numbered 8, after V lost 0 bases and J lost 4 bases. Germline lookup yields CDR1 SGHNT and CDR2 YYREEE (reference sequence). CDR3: CASSLAAGAGGTGELFF. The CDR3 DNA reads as TGTGCCAGCAGCTTGGCAGCGGGGGCGGGTGGCACCGGGGAGCTGTTTTTT.

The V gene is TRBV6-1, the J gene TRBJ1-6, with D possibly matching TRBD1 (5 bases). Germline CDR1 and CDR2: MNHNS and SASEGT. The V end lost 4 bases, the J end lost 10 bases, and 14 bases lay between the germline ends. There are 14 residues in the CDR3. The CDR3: CASSGTGGGSPLHF. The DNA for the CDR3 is TGTGCCAGCAGTGGCACAGGCGGCGGATCACCCCTCCACTTT.

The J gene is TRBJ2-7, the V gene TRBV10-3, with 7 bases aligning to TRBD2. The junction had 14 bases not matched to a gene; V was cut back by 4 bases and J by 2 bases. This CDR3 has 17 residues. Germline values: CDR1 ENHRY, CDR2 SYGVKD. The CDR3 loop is CAISGGGSGLQTYEQYF. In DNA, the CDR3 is TGTGCCATCAGTGGGGGTGGTAGCGGGCTACAAACCTACGAGCAGTACTTC.

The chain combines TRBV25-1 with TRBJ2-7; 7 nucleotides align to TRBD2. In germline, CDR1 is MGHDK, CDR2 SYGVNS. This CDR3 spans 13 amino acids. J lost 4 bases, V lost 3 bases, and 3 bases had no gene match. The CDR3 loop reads CASSEREQYEQYF. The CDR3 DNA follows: TGTGCCAGCAGTGAGCGGGAGCAATACGAGCAGTACTTC.

The CDR3 nucleotides are TGCGCCAGCACTCTTAGCGGGATGAGTTACGAGCAGTACTTC. Residues: CASTLSGMSYEQYF. The chain uses TRBV10-2 and TRBJ2-7; 8 nucleotides align to TRBD2. CDR3 length equals 14 residues. Trimming at V came to 7 bases and at J to 4 bases, leaving 9 bases not matched to a gene. The V gene's germline CDR1 is WSHSY and CDR2 SAAADI.

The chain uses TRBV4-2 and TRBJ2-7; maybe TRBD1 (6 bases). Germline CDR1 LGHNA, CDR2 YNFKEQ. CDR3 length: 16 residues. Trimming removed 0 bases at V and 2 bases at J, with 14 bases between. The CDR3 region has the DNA TGTGCCAGCAGCCAAGAAGTCAACAGGGCTCCCTACGAGCAGTACTTC. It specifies CASSQEVNRAPYEQYF.

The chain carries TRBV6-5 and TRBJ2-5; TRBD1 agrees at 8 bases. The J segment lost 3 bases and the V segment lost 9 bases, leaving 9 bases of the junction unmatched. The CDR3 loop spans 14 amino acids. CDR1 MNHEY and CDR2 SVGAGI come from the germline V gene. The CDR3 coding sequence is TGTGCCAGTCGGCCCAGGGGGCAGGAAGAGACCCAGTACTTC. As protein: CASRPRGQEETQYF.

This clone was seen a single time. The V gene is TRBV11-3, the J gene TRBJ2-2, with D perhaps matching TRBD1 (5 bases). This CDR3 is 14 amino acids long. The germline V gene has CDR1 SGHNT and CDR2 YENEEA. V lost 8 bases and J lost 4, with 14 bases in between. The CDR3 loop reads CASAQGRGTGELFF. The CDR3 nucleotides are TGTGCCAGCGCCCAAGGAAGGGGCACCGGGGAGCTGTTTTTT. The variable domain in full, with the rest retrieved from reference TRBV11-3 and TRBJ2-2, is EAGVVQSPRYKIIEKKQPVAFWCNPISGHNTLYWYLQNLGQGPELLIRYENEEAVDDSQLPKDRFSAERLKGVDSTLKIQPAELGDSAVYLCASAQGRGTGELFFGEGSRLTVL.

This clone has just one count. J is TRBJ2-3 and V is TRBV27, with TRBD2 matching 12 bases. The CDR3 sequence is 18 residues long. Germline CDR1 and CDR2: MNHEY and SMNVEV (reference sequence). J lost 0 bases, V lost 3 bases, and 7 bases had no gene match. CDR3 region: CASSFIGLAGTSTDTQYF. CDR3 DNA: TGTGCCAGCAGTTTTATTGGACTAGCGGGAACTAGCACAGATACGCAGTATTTT.

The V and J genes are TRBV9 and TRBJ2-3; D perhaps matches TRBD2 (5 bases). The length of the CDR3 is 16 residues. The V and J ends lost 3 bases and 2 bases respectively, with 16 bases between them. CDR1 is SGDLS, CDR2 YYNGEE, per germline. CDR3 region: CASSEAPQRTTDTQYF. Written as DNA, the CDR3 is TGTGCCAGCAGCGAGGCCCCCCAGCGGACCACAGATACGCAGTATTTT.